Listed below are T cell receptor beta chains from one sample, sequenced in a study of shared T cell receptors in the human thymus. Using immunoSEQ multiplex PCR, the repertoire was profiled, and TCRdb retains in-frame clones only, with some absent. The table shows 700,000 or so clones, with 80% to 90% occurring only once. These data were likewise used in another study, on human thymus T cells.

Sequencing was carried out using thymocytes. All receptors derive from a girl under three years old with a congenital heart defect. Both conserved end residues are part of each CDR3. Fields, in order: clone size, J gene, V gene, D gene, CDR3 protein, CDR3 DNA. D genes are given only for firm matches. Clone size is given for some rows only: seen once, a few or many times, or a class if the clone is expanded.

abundance: once; j_gene: TRBJ1-2; v_gene: TRBV4-1; d_gene: TRBD1; CDR3aa: CASSQESRRDSPSNYGYTF; CDR3nt: TGCGCCAGCAGCCAAGAATCCCGCCGGGACAGTCCCTCTAACTATGGCTACACCTTC
abundance: NA; j_gene: TRBJ2-1; v_gene: TRBV19; d_gene: TRBD2; CDR3aa: CASSFFTSGEKGDEQFF; CDR3nt: TGTGCCAGTAGTTTCTTTACTAGCGGGGAGAAGGGGGATGAGCAGTTCTTC
abundance: NA; j_gene: TRBJ2-7; v_gene: TRBV5-1; d_gene: TRBD1; CDR3aa: CASSLDRQGIYEQYF; CDR3nt: TGCGCCAGCAGCCTAGACCGACAGGGTATCTACGAGCAGTACTTC
abundance: NA; j_gene: TRBJ1-1; v_gene: TRBV4-3; d_gene: TRBD1; CDR3aa: CASSQADRVNRGAFF; CDR3nt: TGCGCCAGCAGCCAAGCCGACAGGGTAAATAGAGGAGCTTTCTTT
abundance: NA; j_gene: TRBJ2-2; v_gene: TRBV7-9; d_gene: TRBD2; CDR3aa: CASSSSGGATNTGELFF; CDR3nt: TGTGCCAGCAGCTCCAGCGGGGGAGCAACGAACACCGGGGAGCTGTTTTTT
abundance: once; j_gene: TRBJ1-2; v_gene: TRBV28; d_gene: TRBD1; CDR3aa: CASSWILRGRSYGYTF; CDR3nt: TGTGCCAGCAGTTGGATACTCAGGGGGCGCAGCTATGGCTACACCTTC
abundance: NA; j_gene: TRBJ1-5; v_gene: TRBV28; d_gene: NA; CDR3aa: CASSLAQEERQPQHF; CDR3nt: TGTGCCAGCAGTTTAGCTCAGGAAGAACGTCAGCCCCAACATTTT
abundance: NA; j_gene: TRBJ2-1; v_gene: TRBV7-8; d_gene: NA; CDR3aa: CASNPGGHYNEQFF; CDR3nt: TGTGCCAGCAACCCCGGGGGGCACTACAATGAGCAGTTCTTC
abundance: NA; j_gene: TRBJ1-1; v_gene: TRBV2; d_gene: TRBD1; CDR3aa: CASSARTGGGPMNTEAFF; CDR3nt: TGTGCCAGCAGTGCTAGGACAGGGGGGGGTCCAATGAACACTGAAGCTTTCTTT
abundance: NA; j_gene: TRBJ1-4; v_gene: TRBV4-3; d_gene: NA; CDR3aa: CASSLVRNNEKLFF; CDR3nt: TGCGCCAGCAGCCTAGTCAGGAATAATGAAAAACTGTTTTTT
abundance: NA; j_gene: TRBJ1-2; v_gene: TRBV12-5; d_gene: TRBD1; CDR3aa: CASGFPPGQAYGYTF; CDR3nt: TGTGCTAGTGGTTTCCCACCGGGACAGGCCTATGGCTACACCTTC
abundance: NA; j_gene: TRBJ2-1; v_gene: TRBV4-1; d_gene: NA; CDR3aa: CASSQVMGGANEQFF; CDR3nt: TGCGCCAGCAGCCAAGTTATGGGGGGGGCCAATGAGCAGTTCTTC
abundance: NA; j_gene: TRBJ2-3; v_gene: TRBV14; d_gene: NA; CDR3aa: CASSQPAGTDTQYF; CDR3nt: TGTGCCAGCAGCCAGCCGGCGGGCACAGATACGCAGTATTTT
abundance: NA; j_gene: TRBJ2-5; v_gene: TRBV6-5; d_gene: TRBD2; CDR3aa: CASSSLLAGGQETQYF; CDR3nt: TGTGCCAGCAGTTCTTTACTAGCGGGGGGTCAAGAGACCCAGTACTTC
abundance: NA; j_gene: TRBJ2-3; v_gene: TRBV2; d_gene: TRBD1; CDR3aa: CASSELHGTGFDVDTQYF; CDR3nt: TGTGCCAGCAGTGAATTACATGGGACAGGGTTTGATGTGGATACGCAGTATTTT
abundance: NA; j_gene: TRBJ1-6; v_gene: TRBV27; d_gene: NA; CDR3aa: CASSCDITNSPLHF; CDR3nt: TGTGCCAGCAGTTGTGACATTACCAATTCACCCCTCCACTTT
abundance: NA; j_gene: TRBJ2-7; v_gene: TRBV6-1; d_gene: TRBD2; CDR3aa: CASSEARAGGHSYEQYF; CDR3nt: TGTGCCAGCAGTGAAGCGCGAGCGGGGGGCCACTCCTACGAGCAGTACTTC
abundance: NA; j_gene: TRBJ1-5; v_gene: TRBV7-2; d_gene: TRBD1; CDR3aa: CASSHLGQGNQPQHF; CDR3nt: TGTGCCAGCAGCCACCTCGGACAGGGCAATCAGCCCCAGCATTTT
abundance: NA; j_gene: TRBJ2-7; v_gene: TRBV19; d_gene: NA; CDR3aa: CASSISSGGGRGEQYF; CDR3nt: TGTGCCAGTAGTATCAGTAGTGGGGGCGGACGGGGCGAGCAGTACTTC
abundance: NA; j_gene: TRBJ2-5; v_gene: TRBV28; d_gene: NA; CDR3aa: CASSLCTAPYQETQYF; CDR3nt: TGTGCCAGCAGTTTATGCACAGCACCGTACCAAGAGACCCAGTACTTC
abundance: few; j_gene: TRBJ1-1; v_gene: TRBV5-4; d_gene: NA; CDR3aa: CASSSRRGEGVAFF; CDR3nt: TGTGCCAGCAGCTCTCGGAGGGGCGAGGGTGTAGCTTTCTTT
abundance: NA; j_gene: TRBJ2-5; v_gene: TRBV7-8; d_gene: TRBD2; CDR3aa: CASSLVLLAGGQETQYF; CDR3nt: TGTGCCAGCAGCTTAGTGCTCCTAGCGGGGGGGCAAGAGACCCAGTACTTC
abundance: NA; j_gene: TRBJ2-1; v_gene: TRBV30; d_gene: NA; CDR3aa: CASTNFGPYSYNEQFF; CDR3nt: TGTGCCTCGACAAACTTCGGCCCATACTCCTACAATGAGCAGTTCTTC
abundance: once; j_gene: TRBJ2-7; v_gene: TRBV28; d_gene: NA; CDR3aa: CASSLVDSYEQYF; CDR3nt: TGTGCCAGCAGTTTAGTCGACAGCTACGAGCAGTACTTC
abundance: NA; j_gene: TRBJ1-1; v_gene: TRBV5-1; d_gene: TRBD1; CDR3aa: CASSPGQTLNTEAFF; CDR3nt: TGCGCCAGCAGCCCGGGACAGACTTTGAACACTGAAGCTTTCTTT
abundance: NA; j_gene: TRBJ2-4; v_gene: TRBV14; d_gene: NA; CDR3aa: CASSQDPPRGFRENIQYF; CDR3nt: TGTGCCAGCAGCCAGGATCCTCCCAGGGGCTTCCGGGAAAACATTCAGTACTTC
abundance: NA; j_gene: TRBJ1-1; v_gene: TRBV15; d_gene: NA; CDR3aa: CATSRYKEAFF; CDR3nt: TGTGCCACCAGCAGATACAAAGAAGCTTTCTTT
abundance: once; j_gene: TRBJ2-5; v_gene: TRBV10-3; d_gene: NA; CDR3aa: CAISGDGGASQETQYF; CDR3nt: TGTGCCATCAGTGGAGATGGCGGGGCGAGCCAAGAGACCCAGTACTTC
abundance: NA; j_gene: TRBJ2-5; v_gene: TRBV9; d_gene: NA; CDR3aa: CASSPTRGEETQYF; CDR3nt: TGTGCCAGCAGCCCCACCCGGGGAGAAGAGACCCAGTACTTC
abundance: NA; j_gene: TRBJ2-1; v_gene: TRBV6-1; d_gene: TRBD2; CDR3aa: CASSQRGGSYNEQFF; CDR3nt: TGTGCCAGCAGTCAGCGGGGGGGATCCTACAATGAGCAGTTCTTC
abundance: once; j_gene: TRBJ2-5; v_gene: TRBV28; d_gene: TRBD1; CDR3aa: CASRPTGRAQETQYF; CDR3nt: TGTGCCAGCAGACCGACAGGGAGAGCCCAAGAGACCCAGTACTTC
abundance: NA; j_gene: TRBJ1-4; v_gene: TRBV19; d_gene: TRBD1; CDR3aa: CASISGTGLTNEKLFF; CDR3nt: TGTGCCAGCATTTCCGGGACAGGGTTAACTAATGAAAAACTGTTTTTT
abundance: NA; j_gene: TRBJ2-7; v_gene: TRBV21-1; d_gene: NA; CDR3aa: CASSKGIRVNSYEQYF; CDR3nt: TGTGCCAGCAGCAAAGGGATCAGGGTTAACTCCTACGAGCAGTACTTC
abundance: NA; j_gene: TRBJ1-2; v_gene: TRBV15; d_gene: NA; CDR3aa: CATSRDWIQLNYGYTF; CDR3nt: TGTGCCACCAGCAGAGATTGGATACAGCTGAACTATGGCTACACCTTC
abundance: once; j_gene: TRBJ1-6; v_gene: TRBV7-6; d_gene: NA; CDR3aa: CASSPTSGNLNSPLHF; CDR3nt: TGTGCCAGCAGCCCGACATCGGGGAATCTGAATTCACCCCTCCACTTT
abundance: NA; j_gene: TRBJ1-1; v_gene: TRBV7-9; d_gene: TRBD1; CDR3aa: CASSRTGSEAFF; CDR3nt: TGTGCCAGCAGCCGGACAGGGAGTGAAGCTTTCTTT